Described below is a single T cell receptor beta chain sequence and its context. CDR3 size: 14 residues. Germline trimming cut 4 bases from V and 2 bases from J; bases unmatched to any gene: 5. Germline V gene sequence: CDR1 SEHNR, CDR2 FQNEAQ (reference sequence). This entry belongs to a study of early stage breast cancer tumors. The table came from immunoSEQ multiplex PCR; TCRdb's copy has only in-frame clones and leaves some out. Among 50,000 to 75,000 clones listed, 65% to 80% were seen once. Sequencing was done on a sample of blood. This TCR derives from a person aged 30-39 years with breast cancer. The J gene is TRBJ2-7, the V gene TRBV7-9, with TRBD1 matching over 7 bases. CDR3 sequence: CASSSRGQTYEQYF. Here the CDR3 DNA reads TGTGCCAGCAGCTCTAGGGGACAGACCTACGAGCAGTACTTC.